The T cell receptor (beta chain) described here comes from a study of CD8 T cells in ankylosing spondylitis. The study, taken as a whole, reports: A motif in TCR beta, a set of several highly homologous variants, appeared characteristic of ankylosing spondylitis blood. Some of these motif variants have turned up before, in reports on reactive arthritis synovial fluid and blood. Disease-linked clones proved CD8+ and comparatively uncommon in peripheral blood.

This CDR3 spans 15 amino acids. V shed 2 bases and J 4 bases; nucleotides not matched to a gene: 5. Germline CDR1 ENHRY, CDR2 SYGVKD. About this clonotype: What it binds is not known.

A quantitative 5'-RACE method, one with molecular barcodes, was used to make TCR beta libraries. Each CDR3 protein gets one entry after TCRdb re-called the 5' RACE reads with MiXCR. There are hundreds of thousands of distinct CDR3 sequences in the sample; 26% occur only once, and under 0.9% lies in the top ten. V usage is TRBV10-3 and J usage is TRBJ2-5, with 9 bases matching TRBD2. Sequencing was performed on blood, either unsorted or a sorted T cell fraction (not recorded which). The receptor was derived from a male donor with ankylosing spondylitis. The CDR3 sequence is CAISESLAGLETQYF. CDR3 coding DNA: TGTGCCATCAGTGAGAGCCTAGCGGGATTAGAGACCCAGTACTTC.